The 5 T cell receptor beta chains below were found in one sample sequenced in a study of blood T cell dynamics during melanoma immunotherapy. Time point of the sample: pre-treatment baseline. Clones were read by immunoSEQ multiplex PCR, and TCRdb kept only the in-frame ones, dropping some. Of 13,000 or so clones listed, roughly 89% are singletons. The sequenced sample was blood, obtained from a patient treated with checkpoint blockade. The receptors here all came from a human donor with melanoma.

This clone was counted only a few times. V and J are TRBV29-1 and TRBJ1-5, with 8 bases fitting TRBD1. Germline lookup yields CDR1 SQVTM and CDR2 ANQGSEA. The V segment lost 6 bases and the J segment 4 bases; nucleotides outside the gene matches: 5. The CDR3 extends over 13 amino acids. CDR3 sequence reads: CSVGQGANQPQHF. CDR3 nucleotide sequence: TGCAGCGTCGGACAGGGCGCAAATCAGCCCCAGCATTTT.

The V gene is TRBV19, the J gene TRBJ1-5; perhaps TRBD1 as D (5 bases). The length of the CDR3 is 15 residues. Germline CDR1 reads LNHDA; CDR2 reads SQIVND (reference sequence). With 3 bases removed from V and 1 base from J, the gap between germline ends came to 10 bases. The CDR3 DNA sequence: TGTGCCAGTAGTATCAGGGATCAGAGCAATCAGCCCCAGCATTTT. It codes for CASSIRDQSNQPQHF.

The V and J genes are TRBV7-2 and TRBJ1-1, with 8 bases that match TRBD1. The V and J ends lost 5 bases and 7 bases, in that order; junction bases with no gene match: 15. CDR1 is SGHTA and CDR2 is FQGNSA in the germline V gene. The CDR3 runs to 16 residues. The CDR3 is CASSPRQGYDSSEAFF. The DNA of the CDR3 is TGTGCCAGCAGCCCCAGACAGGGGTATGATTCCAGTGAAGCTTTCTTT.

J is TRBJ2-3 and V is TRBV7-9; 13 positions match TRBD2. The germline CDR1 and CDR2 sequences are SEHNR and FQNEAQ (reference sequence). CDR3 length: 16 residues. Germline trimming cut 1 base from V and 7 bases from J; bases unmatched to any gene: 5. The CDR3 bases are TGTGCCAGCAGCTTAGGGACTAGCGGGAGCGTAAATACGCAGTATTTT. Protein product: CASSLGTSGSVNTQYF. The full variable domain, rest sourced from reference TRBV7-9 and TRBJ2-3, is DTGVSQNPRHKITKRGQNVTFRCDPISEHNRLYWYRQTLGQGPEFLTYFQNEAQLEKSRLLSDRFSAERPKGSFSTLEIQRTEQGDSAMYLCASSLGTSGSVNTQYFGPGTRLTVL.

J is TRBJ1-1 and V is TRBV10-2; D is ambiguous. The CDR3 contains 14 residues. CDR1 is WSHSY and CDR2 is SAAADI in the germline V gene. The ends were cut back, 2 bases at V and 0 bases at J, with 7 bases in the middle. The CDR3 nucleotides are TGCGCCAGCAGTGAGGTAGGGATGAACACTGAAGCTTTCTTT. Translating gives CASSEVGMNTEAFF.